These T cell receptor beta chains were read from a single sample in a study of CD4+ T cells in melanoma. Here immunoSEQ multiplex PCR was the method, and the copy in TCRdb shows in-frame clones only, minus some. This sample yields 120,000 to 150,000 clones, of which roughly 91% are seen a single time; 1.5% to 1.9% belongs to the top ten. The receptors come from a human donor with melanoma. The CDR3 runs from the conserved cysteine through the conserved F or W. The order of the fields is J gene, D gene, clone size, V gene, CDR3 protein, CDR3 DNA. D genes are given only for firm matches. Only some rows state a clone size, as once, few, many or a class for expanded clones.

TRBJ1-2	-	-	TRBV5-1	CASSLRNSNYGYTF	TGCGCCAGCAGCTTGCGAAACTCTAACTATGGCTACACCTTC
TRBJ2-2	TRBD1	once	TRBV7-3	CASSFGQGVTGELFF	TGTGCCAGCAGCTTTGGACAGGGGGTCACCGGGGAGCTGTTTTTT
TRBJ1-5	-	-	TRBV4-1	CASSQDRNQPQHF	TGCGCCAGCAGCCAAGACAGGAATCAGCCCCAGCATTTT
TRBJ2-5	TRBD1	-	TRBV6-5	CAVVGQDQETQYF	TGTGCCGTAGTCGGACAGGACCAAGAGACCCAGTACTTC
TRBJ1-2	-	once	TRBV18	CASSPQDVYGYTF	TGTGCCAGCTCACCTCAAGACGTCTATGGCTACACCTTC
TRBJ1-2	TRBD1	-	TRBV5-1	CASSPDREGGGYTF	TGCGCCAGCAGCCCGGACAGGGAAGGGGGTGGCTACACCTTC
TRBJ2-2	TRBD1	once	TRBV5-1	CASSYGQGAAGELFF	TGCGCCAGCAGCTATGGACAGGGGGCCGCCGGGGAGCTGTTTTTT
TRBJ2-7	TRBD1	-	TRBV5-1	CASSLGPGTGGYEQYF	TGCGCCAGCAGCTTAGGACCCGGGACAGGGGGTTACGAGCAGTACTTC
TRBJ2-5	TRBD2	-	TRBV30	CAWRLAGFGETQYF	TGTGCCTGGAGACTAGCGGGGTTTGGAGAGACCCAGTACTTC
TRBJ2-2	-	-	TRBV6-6	CASSPRGLGELFF	TGTGCCAGCAGCCCCAGGGGTCTAGGGGAGCTGTTTTTT
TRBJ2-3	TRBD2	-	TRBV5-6	CASSFSGGADTQYF	TGTGCCAGCAGCTTTAGCGGGGGGGCAGATACGCAGTATTTT
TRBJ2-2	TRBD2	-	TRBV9	CASSPFGLAGGRGGELFF	TGTGCCAGCAGCCCATTTGGACTAGCGGGGGGGCGCGGCGGGGAGCTGTTTTTT
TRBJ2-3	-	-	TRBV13	CASSLQTSRGGDTQYF	TGTGCCAGCAGCTTACAAACGAGCAGGGGTGGAGATACGCAGTATTTT
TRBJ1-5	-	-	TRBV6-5	CASSSQVRQPQHF	TGTGCCAGCAGTTCGCAAGTCAGGCAGCCCCAGCATTTT
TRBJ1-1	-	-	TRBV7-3	CASSFLRGAEAFF	TGTGCCAGCAGCTTCCTCAGGGGCGCTGAAGCTTTCTTT
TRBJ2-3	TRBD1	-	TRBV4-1	CASSQELAGGGDTQYF	TGCGCCAGCAGCCAAGAGCTGGCAGGGGGTGGCGATACGCAGTATTTT
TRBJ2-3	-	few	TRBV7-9	CASSLGGWANTQYF	TGTGCCAGCAGCTTAGGGGGGTGGGCGAATACGCAGTATTTT
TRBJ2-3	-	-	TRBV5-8	CASSFYRPLSPTSTDTQYF	TGTGCCAGCAGCTTTTACCGCCCGTTGTCTCCCACTAGCACAGATACGCAGTATTTT
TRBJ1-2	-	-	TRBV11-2	CASSPDRTYGYTF	TGTGCCAGCAGCCCCGACAGGACCTATGGCTACACCTTC
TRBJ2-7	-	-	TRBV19	CASSRGVTYEQYF	TGTGCCAGTAGCCGAGGGGTTACCTACGAGCAGTACTTC
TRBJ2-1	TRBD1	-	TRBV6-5	CASSAGTGIHEQFF	TGTGCCAGCAGCGCCGGGACAGGGATCCATGAGCAGTTCTTC
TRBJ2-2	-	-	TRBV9	CASSVLVTGELFF	TGTGCCAGCAGCGTATTGGTCACCGGGGAGCTGTTTTTT
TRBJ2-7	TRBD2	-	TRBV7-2	CASRRTSGGDYYEQYF	TGTGCCAGCAGGAGGACTAGCGGGGGGGATTACTACGAGCAGTACTTC
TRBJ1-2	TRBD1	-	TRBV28	CALWDRANYGYTF	TGTGCCTTGTGGGACAGGGCCAACTATGGCTACACCTTC
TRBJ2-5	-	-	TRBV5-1	CASSLERGTQETQYF	TGCGCCAGCAGCTTGGAGAGGGGGACCCAAGAGACCCAGTACTTC
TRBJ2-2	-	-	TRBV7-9	CASSLASQTNTGELFF	TGTGCCAGCAGCTTAGCTTCCCAAACGAACACCGGGGAGCTGTTTTTT
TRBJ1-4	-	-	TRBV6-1	CASRATTTNEKLFF	TGTGCCAGCCGGGCCACCACAACTAATGAAAAACTGTTTTTT
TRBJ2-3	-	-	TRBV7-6	CASSHRRGGSTDTQYF	TGTGCCAGCAGCCACCGGCGGGGCGGAAGCACAGATACGCAGTATTTT
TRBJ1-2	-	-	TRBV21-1	CASSKGGGNDGYTF	TGTGCCAGCAGCAAAGGAGGGGGGAATGATGGCTACACCTTC
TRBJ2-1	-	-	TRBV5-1	CASSLFVGENEQFF	TGCGCCAGCAGCTTGTTTGTCGGGGAGAATGAGCAGTTCTTC
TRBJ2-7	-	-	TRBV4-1	CASSQEGGISGLGYEQYF	TGCGCCAGCAGCCAAGAAGGGGGGATCTCAGGTCTGGGTTACGAGCAGTACTTC
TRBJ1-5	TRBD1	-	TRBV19	CASVLGGAGNQPQHF	TGTGCCAGCGTACTAGGGGGCGCGGGCAATCAGCCCCAGCATTTT
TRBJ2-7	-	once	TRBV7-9	CASSLADEQYF	TGTGCCAGCAGCTTAGCCGACGAGCAGTACTTC
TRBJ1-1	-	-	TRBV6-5	CASSYGAGGVSEAFF	TGTGCCAGCAGTTACGGTGCAGGCGGAGTGTCTGAAGCTTTCTTT
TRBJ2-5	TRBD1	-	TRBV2	CASSGTGAEVGYF	TGTGCCAGCAGTGGGACAGGGGCGGAGGTTGGGTACTTC
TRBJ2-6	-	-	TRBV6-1	CASSERFSGANVLTF	TGTGCCAGCAGTGAACGATTCTCTGGGGCCAACGTCCTGACTTTC
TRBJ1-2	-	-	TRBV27	CASRRDGQNHRYGYTF	TGTGCCAGCAGAAGAGACGGACAGAACCATCGGTATGGCTACACCTTC
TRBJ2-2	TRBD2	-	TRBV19	CASSIGTTSPGEELFF	TGTGCCAGTAGTATAGGGACGACTAGCCCTGGGGAGGAGCTGTTTTTT
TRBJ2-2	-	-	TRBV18	CASSPFLSKELFF	TGTGCCAGCTCACCATTCTTGTCTAAGGAGCTGTTTTTT
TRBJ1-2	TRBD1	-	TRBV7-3	CASSPSGQDNYGYTF	TGTGCCAGCAGCCCCTCGGGACAGGATAACTATGGCTACACCTTC
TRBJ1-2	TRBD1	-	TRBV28	CASTQTGLPSYGYTF	TGTGCCAGCACCCAGACAGGGCTCCCGTCATATGGCTACACCTTC
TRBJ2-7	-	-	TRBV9	CASSVAAGTTYEQYF	TGTGCCAGCAGCGTAGCGGCCGGAACTACCTACGAGCAGTACTTC
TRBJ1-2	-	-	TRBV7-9	CASTDNYGYTF	TGTGCCAGCACAGATAACTATGGCTACACCTTC
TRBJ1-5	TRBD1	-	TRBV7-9	CASSVQGEEMPQHF	TGTGCCAGCAGCGTACAGGGGGAGGAAATGCCCCAGCATTTT
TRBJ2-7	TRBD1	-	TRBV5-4	CASSLGGQGGNEQYF	TGTGCCAGCAGCTTGGGTGGACAGGGGGGGAACGAGCAGTACTTC
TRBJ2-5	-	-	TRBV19	CASSTKGTNPTETQYF	TGTGCCAGTAGTACGAAAGGGACAAACCCTACGGAGACCCAGTACTTC
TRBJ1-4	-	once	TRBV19	CASSRGTVATNEKLFF	TGTGCCAGTAGTCGTGGGACGGTTGCAACTAATGAAAAACTGTTTTTT
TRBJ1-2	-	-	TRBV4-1	CASRPGPQGGYTF	TGCGCCAGCAGACCTGGGCCCCAGGGCGGCTACACCTTC
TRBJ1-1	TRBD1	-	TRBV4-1	CASRGVLGTGTNTEAFF	TGCGCCAGCAGGGGGGTCCTCGGGACAGGGACGAACACTGAAGCTTTCTTT
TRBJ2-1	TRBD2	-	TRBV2	CASRDPGLAGGREFF	TGTGCCAGCAGGGATCCGGGACTAGCGGGGGGGCGTGAGTTCTTC
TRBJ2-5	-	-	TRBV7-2	CASSFQERTQYF	TGTGCCAGCAGCTTCCAAGAGCGGACCCAGTACTTC
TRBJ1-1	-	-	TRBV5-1	CASGERGSEAFF	TGCGCCAGCGGGGAGAGGGGGTCTGAAGCTTTCTTT
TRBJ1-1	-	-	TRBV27	CATSWRGDTEAFF	TGTGCCACCTCTTGGAGGGGGGACACTGAAGCTTTCTTT
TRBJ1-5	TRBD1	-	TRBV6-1	CAAGQVNQPQHF	TGCGCCGCGGGACAGGTCAATCAGCCCCAGCATTTT
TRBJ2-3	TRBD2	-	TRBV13	CASSLGRGDLNTQYF	TGTGCCAGCAGCTTAGGGCGGGGGGATCTGAATACGCAGTATTTT
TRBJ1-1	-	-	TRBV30	CAWTMEGIGTEAFF	TGTGCCTGGACTATGGAAGGGATCGGCACTGAAGCTTTCTTT
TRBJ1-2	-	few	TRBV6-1	CASSVGGIGYTF	TGTGCCAGCAGTGTAGGGGGGATTGGCTACACCTTC
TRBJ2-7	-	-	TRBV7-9	CASSLGDARPLKDF	TGTGCCAGCAGCTTAGGGGACGCCCGACCACTGAAGGACTTC
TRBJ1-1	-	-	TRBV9	CASSVGWTPNTEAFF	TGTGCCAGCAGCGTAGGGTGGACACCGAACACTGAAGCTTTCTTT
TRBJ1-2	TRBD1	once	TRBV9	CASSVTAGGPYGYTF	TGTGCCAGCAGCGTAACCGCAGGGGGCCCCTATGGCTACACCTTC